A single sample gave rise to the 8 T cell receptor beta chains below, sequenced in a study of cytomegalovirus exposure and HLA in healthy donors. The PCR ran on 60 Vbeta and 13 Jbeta primers. Clones were sequenced by immunoSEQ multiplex PCR, and TCRdb holds only the in-frame ones, with some missing. The profile shows approximately 73,000 clones, about 64% of them singletons. Material: PBMCs. The receptors were sampled from a man under 40 in good health and CMV-seropositive.

Turning to this clone: A read error may produce the germline difference seen at one junction end. The chain recombines TRBV7-7 with TRBJ2-3, with 9 bases matching TRBD1. Germline V gene lookup returns CDR1 SSHAT and CDR2 FNYEAQ (reference sequence). CDR3 length equals 16 residues. The CDR3 nucleotides read TGTGCTAGCAGCTTAAGCCGGGACAGGGTGACAGATACGCAGTATTTT. It encodes CASSLSRDRVTDTQYF.

The genes are TRBV5-5 and TRBJ2-7, with D possibly TRBD1 on 7 matching bases. Germline V lookup: CDR1 SGHKS, CDR2 YYEKEE (reference sequence). The V end was cut by 4 bases, the J end by 2 bases, with 19 bases between. The CDR3 sequence is 16 residues long. CDR3 nucleotide sequence: TGTGCCAGCAGCGCTCGACAGGGAGGTGTCGCCTACGAGCAGTACTTC. It is translated as CASSARQGGVAYEQYF.

There are a few counts of this clone. The chain employs TRBV28 and TRBJ1-1, with 8 bases that match TRBD1. Trimming removed 6 bases from V and 3 bases from J; junction bases left unmatched: 12. The CDR3 length is 16 residues. Germline V CDR1 and CDR2: MDHEN, SYDVKM. The CDR3 loop reads CASSQIVTGDDTEAFF. In DNA, the CDR3 is TGTGCCAGCAGCCAGATTGTGACAGGGGACGACACTGAAGCTTTCTTT.

The chain couples TRBV14 to TRBJ2-3; weak D call: TRBD1 (5 bases). V lost 0 bases and J lost 2, with 15 bases in between. Germline V lookup: CDR1 SGHDN, CDR2 FVKESK. CDR3 size: 17 residues. This CDR3 is CASSQDYVGAPTDTQYF. The CDR3 coding sequence is TGTGCCAGCAGCCAAGATTACGTAGGGGCTCCCACAGATACGCAGTATTTT.

The V and J genes are TRBV7-2 and TRBJ2-7; 7 bases are a match to TRBD2. This CDR3 spans 15 amino acids. In germline, CDR1 is SGHTA, CDR2 FQGNSA. With V trimmed by 3 bases and J by 1 base, 6 bases remained unmatched. The CDR3 loop is CASSFNAGASYEQYF. CDR3 nucleotides: TGTGCCAGCAGCTTTAATGCGGGAGCATCCTACGAGCAGTACTTC. Looking up the rest from reference TRBV7-2 and TRBJ2-7 gives the full variable domain: GAGVSQSPSNKVTEKGKDVELRCDPISGHTALYWYRQSLGQGLEFLIYFQGNSAPDKSGLPSDRFSAERTGGSVSTLTIQRTQQEDSAVYLCASSFNAGASYEQYFGPGTRLTVT.

V gene TRBV19 combines with J gene TRBJ2-5; no clear D gene. The V end was cut by 3 bases, the J end by 2 bases, with 7 bases between. CDR1 is LNHDA, CDR2 SQIVND, per germline (reference sequence). This CDR3 spans 13 amino acids. The CDR3 bases are TGTGCCAGTAGTATCGCCAGACAAGAGACCCAGTACTTC. It translates to CASSIARQETQYF.

The V and J genes are TRBV4-1 and TRBJ2-1; 7 positions agree with TRBD1. The V and J ends lost 4 bases and 9 bases, in that order; junction bases with no gene match: 9. This CDR3 contains 14 residues. CDR1 is MGHRA and CDR2 is YSYEKL in the germline V gene. The CDR3 loop is CASSREGQAAEQFF. CDR3 in DNA: TGCGCCAGCAGCCGGGAAGGACAGGCGGCTGAGCAGTTCTTC.

The gene calls are TRBV5-6 and TRBJ2-7, with D perhaps matching TRBD2 (6 bases). V was shortened by 4 bases and J by 3 bases, with 14 bases between the two germline ends. This CDR3 is 14 amino acids long. CDR1 SGHDT and CDR2 YYEEEE come from the germline V gene. The CDR3 region is CASSPAGHLYEQYF. CDR3 nucleotides: TGTGCCAGCAGCCCCGCGGGGCACCTCTACGAGCAGTACTTC. Looking up the rest from reference TRBV5-6 and TRBJ2-7 gives the full variable domain: DAGVTQSPTHLIKTRGQQVTLRCSPKSGHDTVSWYQQALGQGPQFIFQYYEEEERQRGNFPDRFSGHQFPNYSSELNVNALLLGDSALYLCASSPAGHLYEQYFGPGTRLTVT.